A single sample gave rise to the 11 T cell receptor beta chains below, sequenced in a study of CD8+CD57+ T cells in acquired aplastic anemia. The sequenced patients had an expansion of CD8+CD57+ cells seen by flow cytometry. Investigators profiled TCR beta VDJ and CDR3 from genomic DNA template. Each CDR3 protein gets one entry after TCRdb re-called the reads with MiXCR. Altogether over 150,000 distinct CDR3 sequences are present, around 50% being singletons, with the ten largest covering roughly 13%. Sequenced material: sorted CD4+, CD8+, or CD8+CD57+ T cells (not recorded which) from PBMCs. The receptors originated from a human donor with aplastic anemia.

This sequence joins TRBV7-2 and TRBJ2-7; TRBD1 aligns across 8 bases. The CDR3 runs 14 residues. Germline V CDR1 and CDR2: SGHTA, FQGNSA. After removal of 4 bases from V and 6 bases from J, the junction contained 8 bases not matched to a gene. The CDR3 DNA reads as TGTGCCAGCAGCTCCCGGTGGACAGGGCGCGAGCAGTACTTC. Its translation: CASSSRWTGREQYF.

The V gene is TRBV30, the J gene TRBJ1-6, with a tentative D call TRBD1 (5 bases). The CDR3 is 18 residues long. CDR1 is GTSNPN and CDR2 is SVGIG in the germline V gene (reference sequence). V dropped 4 bases and J dropped 2 bases, with 21 bases sitting between them. The CDR3 spells CAWNVWGPFETYNSPLHF. The CDR3 DNA sequence: TGTGCCTGGAATGTGTGGGGCCCATTCGAGACCTATAATTCACCCCTCCACTTT.

The sample holds many counts of this clonotype. The rearrangement joins TRBV2 to TRBJ1-2; 9 bases line up with TRBD1. CDR1 SNHLY and CDR2 FYNNEI come from the germline V gene. The CDR3 extends over 14 amino acids. V was clipped by 6 bases and J by 7 bases; unmatched bases: 9. The CDR3 here is CASSLTGGYSGYTF. The CDR3 region has the DNA TGTGCCAGCAGCCTGACAGGGGGTTATTCTGGCTACACCTTC.

Of note for this clonotype: The junction does not match germline at one end; this may be a read error. The V call is TRBV19, the J call TRBJ1-5; D not resolved. CDR1 is LNHDA and CDR2 is SQIVND in the germline V gene (reference sequence). CDR3 length: 14 amino acids. DNA of the CDR3: TGTGCCAGTCAGTTCGTGAATAGCAATCGGCCCCAGCATTTT. It encodes CASQFVNSNRPQHF. Filled out from reference TRBV19 and TRBJ1-5, the complete variable domain reads DGGITQSPKYLFRKEGQNVTLSCEQNLNHDAMYWYRQDPGQGLRLIYYSQIVNDFQKGDIAEGYSVSREKKESFPLTVTSAQKNPTAFYLCASQFVNSNRPQHFGDGTRLSIL.

This clonotype has at least ten counts. This chain connects TRBV3-1 to TRBJ2-5, with TRBD2 matching over 14 bases. The ends lost 5 bases at V and 9 bases at J; junction bases unmatched: 5. Germline values: CDR1 LGHDT, CDR2 YNNKEL (reference sequence). This CDR3 is built from 14 residues. The CDR3, as DNA: TGTGCCAGCAGCTTCCCGACTAGCGGGGGGGCCCAGTACTTC. It codes for CASSFPTSGGAQYF.

This clonotype was seen ten or more times. This chain joins TRBV7-2 and TRBJ2-7; D possibly matches TRBD1 or TRBD2 (6 bases each). Between the trimmed V and J ends, which lost 0 bases and 4 bases, there was a span of 10 bases. Looked up from germline, CDR1 is SGHTA and CDR2 is FQGNSA. The CDR3 is made up of 14 amino acids. CDR3 residues: CASSLAGAGYEQYF. DNA for the CDR3: TGTGCCAGCAGCTTAGCGGGGGCGGGATACGAGCAGTACTTC.

This clonotype was observed at least ten times. The V call is TRBV24-1, the J call TRBJ2-2; 10 bases agree with TRBD1. V trimming: 10 bases; J trimming: 7 bases; junction bases outside the gene matches: 8. CDR1 and CDR2 from the germline V gene are KGHDR and SFDVKD. The CDR3 is 14 amino acids. The CDR3 spells CATEGQGSIGELFF. CDR3 DNA sequence: TGTGCCACTGAGGGACAGGGGTCGATCGGGGAGCTGTTTTTT.

The V gene is TRBV9, the J gene TRBJ2-7, with D tentatively TRBD1 or TRBD2 (5 bases each). The CDR3 has 16 residues. Germline values: CDR1 SGDLS, CDR2 YYNGEE. V was pared by 4 bases and J by 6 bases, with 23 bases between. CDR3 sequence (DNA): TGTGCCAGCAGCCCCACGGCAGGGAGTATCCCTGGCGAGCAGTACTTC. Translation gives CASSPTAGSIPGEQYF.

Concerning this clonotype itself: Mismatch with germline at one junction end may stem from a read error. This chain uses TRBV7-6 with TRBJ2-6, with D maybe TRBD1 (5 bases). There are 14 residues in the CDR3. CDR1 is SGHVS, CDR2 FNYEAQ, per germline. This CDR3 is CASSLSVSGANVLF. CDR3 nucleotides: TGTGCCAGCAGCCTTTCGGTTTCTGGGGCCAACGTCCTGTTC. Filled out from reference TRBV7-6 and TRBJ2-6, the complete variable domain reads GAGVSQSPRYKVTKRGQDVALRCDPISGHVSLYWYRQALGQGPEFLTYFNYEAQQDKSGLPNDRFSAERPEGSISTLTIQRTEQRDSAMYRCASSLSVSGANVLFGAGSRLTVL.

This rearrangement joins TRBV2 to TRBJ2-7; TRBD2 aligns across 14 bases. With V trimmed by 6 bases and J by 7 bases, 5 bases remained unmatched. From germline, CDR1 is SNHLY and CDR2 FYNNEI. The CDR3 is 14 amino acids. The CDR3 loop is CASSGTSGGGEQYF. The CDR3 nucleotides read TGTGCCAGCAGCGGGACTAGCGGGGGCGGAGAGCAGTACTTC.

In this sample, this clonotype turned up many times. V is TRBV5-4 and J is TRBJ2-3; 9 bases line up with TRBD2. The V and J ends lost 0 bases and 5 bases, in that order; junction bases with no gene match: 7. Germline V gene lookup returns CDR1 SGHNT and CDR2 YYREEE (reference sequence). The CDR3 consists of 16 residues. This chain's CDR3 is CASSLDQRGAGDTQYF. The CDR3 DNA reads as TGTGCCAGCAGCTTGGACCAGCGGGGGGCTGGAGATACGCAGTATTTT.